The T cell receptor beta chain under discussion was sequenced for a study of blood T cell repertoires in COVID-19. Study-level information: Material from acute and convalescent COVID-19 was sourced from the United States, Italy and Spain. The analysed material was cDNA or gDNA that came from T cells, B-cell-depleted T cells, or PBMCs.

This table comes from immunoSEQ multiplex PCR, and its TCRdb copy is limited to in-frame clones, with some not included. The data show roughly 330,000 clones, 87% seen once. The V end was cut by 8 bases, the J end by 0 bases, with 16 bases between. The CDR3 length is 15 residues. Germline values: CDR1 MDHEN, CDR2 SYDVKM. The chain recombines TRBV28 with TRBJ1-1, with a possible D match to TRBD1 (6 bases). Sequenced input: PBMCs or T cells enriched from blood (not recorded which). The receptor comes from a woman under 40 who had recovered from COVID-19. The CDR3 bases are TGTGCCAGCGGACAGCCGATCGGCATGAACACTGAAGCTTTCTTT. Translated, it gives CASGQPIGMNTEAFF.